Listed below are T cell receptor beta chains from one sample, sequenced in a study of cytomegalovirus exposure and HLA in healthy donors. Assay used: immunoSEQ multiplex PCR; TCRdb lists only in-frame clones, some missing. The sample contains some 98,000 clones, about 88% of which appear only once. Sequences were obtained from PBMCs. These receptors originate from a man aged 18 to 30 in good health and CMV-seropositive. CDR3s include the opening cysteine and the closing phenylalanine or tryptophan. A D gene is named only where the DNA matches it firmly. A row's size may be missing; if present it is once, few, many or a size class.

CDR3: CASSDSYSPHTGELFF
DNA: TGTGCCAGCAGTGACTCGTATAGCCCCCACACCGGGGAGCTGTTTTTT
size: .
V: TRBV6-4
J: TRBJ2-2
D: .

CDR3: CASSLSPGGNEQFF
DNA: TGTGCCAGCAGCTTGTCGCCCGGAGGAAATGAGCAGTTCTTC
size: once
V: TRBV7-2
J: TRBJ2-1
D: .

CDR3: CASFGRALGGYTF
DNA: TGTGCCAGCTTTGGGAGAGCCCTGGGGGGCTACACCTTC
size: few
V: TRBV28
J: TRBJ1-2
D: .

CDR3: CASARVTYEQYF
DNA: TGTGCCAGCGCGCGGGTAACCTACGAGCAGTACTTC
size: few
V: TRBV2
J: TRBJ2-7
D: .

CDR3: CASRGPETGFGYTF
DNA: TGTGCCAGCAGGGGTCCCGAGACAGGTTTTGGCTACACCTTC
size: .
V: TRBV25-1
J: TRBJ1-2
D: .

CDR3: CASSLAGRYTGELFF
DNA: TGTGCCAGCAGCTTGGCCGGTCGGTATACCGGGGAGCTGTTTTTT
size: .
V: TRBV5-6
J: TRBJ2-2
D: .

CDR3: CASSSWTGFVTDTQYF
DNA: TGTGCCAGCAGCTCCTGGACAGGTTTTGTTACAGATACGCAGTATTTT
size: .
V: TRBV5-6
J: TRBJ2-3
D: TRBD1

CDR3: CASSPGISEQFF
DNA: TGTGCCAGTAGTCCAGGTATTTCAGAGCAGTTCTTC
size: .
V: TRBV19
J: TRBJ2-1
D: .

CDR3: CASSPGTISYEQYF
DNA: TGCGCCAGCAGCCCCGGGACAATTTCCTACGAGCAGTACTTC
size: once
V: TRBV5-1
J: TRBJ2-7
D: .

CDR3: CASSLLRQPQHF
DNA: TGTGCCAGCAGCTTGCTGCGTCAGCCCCAGCATTTT
size: .
V: TRBV5-5
J: TRBJ1-5
D: .

CDR3: CASKRVGRGNTEAFF
DNA: TGTGCCAGTAAACGGGTGGGGCGGGGTAACACTGAAGCTTTCTTT
size: .
V: TRBV28
J: TRBJ1-1
D: .